This entry lists 30 T cell receptor beta chains sequenced from one sample in a study of T-cell memory formation after mild COVID-19. Using its own MiXCR run on the 5' RACE reads, TCRdb lists one record per CDR3 protein. This repertoire shows over 250,000 distinct CDR3 sequences, roughly 15% found once; its top ten account for roughly 22%. Sequencing was performed on PBMCs or a T cell subset sorted from them (not recorded which). These receptors all come from a man between 18 and 35 years old who had mild COVID-19 (a few samples of this study predate the infection). Cell type and time point are not known.

This clonotype appeared a few times. The chain employs TRBV7-2 and TRBJ1-1; the D is unclear. The germline V and J ends were trimmed by 1 base and 2 bases, with 5 bases remaining between them. The CDR3 runs 13 residues. Per the germline V gene, CDR1 is SGHTA and CDR2 is FQGNSA. The CDR3 region has the DNA TGTGCCAGCAGCTTAGGCCATAACACTGAAGCTTTCTTT. Translating gives CASSLGHNTEAFF.

V usage is TRBV7-2 and J usage is TRBJ2-7; D is unresolved. This CDR3 spans 13 amino acids. Looked up from germline, CDR1 is SGHTA and CDR2 is FQGNSA. V was trimmed by 3 bases and J by 1 base, leaving 7 bases between them. The chain's CDR3 is CASSFADSYEQYF. As DNA, the CDR3 is TGTGCCAGCAGCTTTGCGGATTCCTACGAGCAGTACTTC.

The chain carries TRBV5-6 and TRBJ2-1, with TRBD1 identical over 7 bases. The CDR3 is made up of 15 amino acids. V shed 4 bases, J shed 4 bases, and the junction held 8 bases outside the gene matches. Germline loops: CDR1 SGHDT, CDR2 YYEEEE. The CDR3 coding sequence is TGTGCCAGCAGCACAACAGGGGAGTCATACAATGAGCAGTTCTTC. Its protein product is CASSTTGESYNEQFF.

The chain links TRBV5-5 to TRBJ1-5; D may be TRBD1 (6 bases). The germline CDR1 and CDR2 sequences are SGHKS and YYEKEE (reference sequence). The ends were cut back, 1 base at V and 5 bases at J, with 19 bases in the middle. The CDR3 is made up of 17 amino acids. The CDR3 DNA reads as TGTGCCAGCAGCTTGTTTGCTTCGGGGGCAGGGGATCAGCCCCAGCATTTT. This codes for CASSLFASGAGDQPQHF.

This clonotype was observed many times. The chain has TRBV20-1 and TRBJ2-7; TRBD1 is a possible D gene (5 bases). V lost 0 bases and J 6 bases, leaving 15 bases between the germline ends. Per the germline V gene, CDR1 is DFQATT and CDR2 is SNEGSKA (reference sequence). The CDR3 length is 14 residues. The DNA of the CDR3 is TGCAGTGCTAGAGAACAGGCACAGAAGGTCGAGCAGTACTTC. This gives the protein CSAREQAQKVEQYF.

The V call is TRBV2, the J call TRBJ2-4; TRBD2 might be the D (6 bases). Germline V CDR1 and CDR2: SNHLY, FYNNEI. The CDR3 consists of 16 residues. Trimming removed 4 bases from V and 1 base from J, with 14 bases in between. The CDR3 DNA reads TGTGCCAGCAGTGTAGGCGGGGATTTGGCCAAAAACATTCAGTACTTC. It specifies CASSVGGDLAKNIQYF.

The CDR3 protein is CASSLTPLNQPQHF. The CDR3 coding sequence is TGTGCCAGCAGCTTGACCCCGTTGAATCAGCCCCAGCATTTT. The chain uses TRBV7-2 and TRBJ1-5; D is ambiguous. Trimming removed 3 bases from V and 4 bases from J, with 10 bases in between. Germline values: CDR1 SGHTA, CDR2 FQGNSA. This CDR3 has 14 amino acids.

This chain uses TRBV6-5 with TRBJ1-5; weak D call: TRBD1 (6 bases). CDR3 length equals 13 residues. Germline-derived CDR1 and CDR2 are MNHEY and SVGAGI. V gave up 4 bases and J gave up 5 bases, with 9 bases separating them. The DNA for the CDR3 is TGTGCCAGCAGTTGGGGGGCCCATCAGCCCCAGCATTTT. It codes for CASSWGAHQPQHF.

Only a few counts were recorded for this clonotype. The chain employs TRBV6-2 or TRBV6-3 and TRBJ2-7; TRBD2 aligns across 7 bases. Germline assignment: CDR1 MNHEY and CDR2 SVGEGT. V shed 6 bases and J 3 bases; nucleotides not matched to a gene: 5. The CDR3 sequence is 13 residues long. The chain's CDR3 is CASRPGGIYEQYF. The CDR3 region has the DNA TGTGCCAGCAGGCCCGGGGGGATCTACGAGCAGTACTTC.

Ten or more counts support this clonotype. The V gene is TRBV30, the J gene TRBJ1-1; no clear D. Germline V CDR1 and CDR2: GTSNPN, SVGIG (reference sequence). The length of the CDR3 is 15 residues. Trimming left V 5 bases short and J 3 bases short, with 19 bases between. As DNA, the CDR3 is TGTGCCTGGTCCGAGGACCCCCAGAGGTACACTGAAGCTTTCTTT. Translated: CAWSEDPQRYTEAFF.

The chain is built from TRBV19 and TRBJ2-1; the match to TRBD2 covers 11 bases. J gave up 3 bases and V 7 bases, and 11 bases lay outside the gene matches. The germline gives CDR1 LNHDA, CDR2 SQIVND (reference sequence). The CDR3 runs to 17 residues. DNA for the CDR3: TGTGCCAGTACCACCATCAGGACTAGCGGGCGCTACAATGAGCAGTTCTTC. Translated, it gives CASTTIRTSGRYNEQFF.

This sequence joins TRBV12-3 or TRBV12-4 and TRBJ2-5; 11 bases align to TRBD2. V shed 6 bases and J 4 bases; nucleotides not matched to a gene: 7. This CDR3 spans 15 amino acids. CDR3 DNA: TGTGCCAGCAGCCCTCTCACTAGCGGGGGAGAGACCCAGTACTTC. Translation: CASSPLTSGGETQYF.

The chain uses TRBV5-4 and TRBJ2-1, with TRBD2 as a possible D gene (7 bases). This CDR3 has 15 amino acids. Trimming left V 1 base short and J 10 bases short, with 18 bases between. In germline, CDR1 is SGHNT, CDR2 YYREEE (reference sequence). This CDR3 is CASSLSSGGPREQFF. CDR3 nucleotide sequence: TGTGCCAGCAGCTTGTCCTCCGGGGGGCCTAGGGAGCAGTTCTTC.

This chain joins TRBV5-5 and TRBJ1-2; D ambiguous. V lost 4 bases, J lost 8 bases, and 15 bases lay in between. The CDR3 contains 13 residues. Germline lookup yields CDR1 SGHKS and CDR2 YYEKEE (reference sequence). The CDR3 nucleotides are TGTGCCAGCAGCGGCCGACTCGGTGGGGGCTACACCTTC. Its translation: CASSGRLGGGYTF.

There are a few counts of this clonotype. The chain employs TRBV5-1 and TRBJ1-1, with 10 bases that match TRBD1. Germline V gives CDR1 SGHRS, CDR2 YFSETQ. The V segment lost 3 bases and the J segment 3 bases; nucleotides outside the gene matches: 5. This CDR3 is built from 15 residues. The CDR3 nucleotides read TGCGCCAGCAGCTCCGGGACAGGGGTATACACTGAAGCTTTCTTT. This sequence encodes CASSSGTGVYTEAFF.

This clonotype was observed a few times. This rearrangement joins TRBV7-9 to TRBJ1-4; unclear D gene. This CDR3 region has 15 residues. CDR1 is SEHNR, CDR2 FQNEAQ, per germline (reference sequence). Trimming pared 4 bases from V and 5 bases from J, leaving 14 bases between. Here the CDR3 DNA reads TGTGCCAGCAGCTCCCGGGGAGGCGGGAATGAAAAACTGTTTTTT. It yields the protein CASSSRGGGNEKLFF.

Only a few counts were recorded for this clonotype. This chain uses TRBV20-1 with TRBJ2-1, with TRBD2 identical over 13 bases. Germline values: CDR1 DFQATT, CDR2 SNEGSKA (reference sequence). CDR3 length: 13 residues. J lost 7 bases, V lost 5 bases, and 2 bases had no gene match. Here the CDR3 reads CSAPGLAGNEQFF. As DNA, the CDR3 is TGCAGTGCTCCGGGACTAGCGGGGAATGAGCAGTTCTTC.

This clonotype has more than one count but fewer than ten. The rearrangement links TRBV7-9 to TRBJ1-1; 9 nucleotides line up with TRBD1. The junction had 3 bases not matched to a gene; V was cut back by 5 bases and J by 8 bases. Germline V gives CDR1 SEHNR, CDR2 FQNEAQ (reference sequence). The CDR3 totals 12 residues. CDR3 amino acids: CASSTGGREAFF. The CDR3 DNA is TGTGCCAGCAGCACAGGGGGCCGGGAAGCTTTCTTT. Supplemented by reference TRBV7-9 and TRBJ1-1, the full variable domain reads DTGVSQNPRHKITKRGQNVTFRCDPISEHNRLYWYRQTLGQGPEFLTYFQNEAQLEKSRLLSDRFSAERPKGSFSTLEIQRTEQGDSAMYLCASSTGGREAFFGQGTRLTVV.

The chain links TRBV2 to TRBJ2-2; 8 bases align to TRBD2. The V gene's germline CDR1 is SNHLY and CDR2 FYNNEI. V lost 4 bases to trimming and J lost 6 bases; unmatched junction nucleotides: 7. This CDR3 is built from 15 residues. The CDR3 nucleotides read TGTGCCAGCAGTGCGGTCGGGAGGGTAGCCGGGGAGCTGTTTTTT. Encoded protein: CASSAVGRVAGELFF.

The chain combines TRBV6-5 with TRBJ2-7; D is uncertain. Trimming left V 9 bases short and J 6 bases short, with 18 bases between. Germline V lookup: CDR1 MNHEY, CDR2 SVGAGI. CDR3 length: 13 amino acids. The DNA of the CDR3 is TGTGCCAGTAGTCCTTCATCGGGCGGCGAGCAGTACTTC. It translates to CASSPSSGGEQYF.

The rearrangement uses TRBV6-2 or TRBV6-3 and TRBJ1-1, with TRBD1 matching over 7 bases. Germline V gives CDR1 MNHEY, CDR2 SVGEGT. The CDR3 runs to 16 residues. The trim removed 5 bases at V and 1 base at J, leaving 10 bases unmatched. The CDR3: CASSTRQGGENTEAFF. DNA for the CDR3: TGTGCCAGCAGTACCAGACAGGGTGGGGAGAACACTGAAGCTTTCTTT.

Only a few counts were recorded for this clonotype. The rearrangement uses TRBV6-5 and TRBJ1-6; D is ambiguous. CDR3 size: 13 residues. The ends were cut back, 7 bases at V and 8 bases at J, with 12 bases in the middle. The germline V gene encodes CDR1 MNHEY and CDR2 SVGAGI. The CDR3 sequence is CASKRSVDSPLHF. CDR3 DNA: TGTGCCAGCAAGCGGTCGGTCGATTCACCCCTCCACTTT.

This clonotype has only a few counts. V usage is TRBV20-1 and J usage is TRBJ2-3; D not resolved. Trimming removed 2 bases from V and 2 bases from J, with 11 bases in between. The CDR3 consists of 14 residues. The V gene's germline CDR1 is DFQATT and CDR2 SNEGSKA (reference sequence). The CDR3 loop reads CSARRSSVTDTQYF. The DNA for the CDR3 is TGCAGTGCTAGACGATCGTCCGTCACAGATACGCAGTATTTT.

This clonotype came up a few times. The chain uses TRBV15 and TRBJ1-2; tentatively, D is TRBD1 (6 bases). V lost 5 bases to trimming and J lost 6 bases, with 13 bases between them. Germline CDR1 reads LNHNV; CDR2 reads YYDKDF (reference sequence). This CDR3 spans 13 amino acids. CDR3 nucleotides: TGTGCCACCAGCCCCTGGGAGGGGGATGGCTACACCTTC. Amino acid sequence: CATSPWEGDGYTF.

V and J are TRBV19 and TRBJ2-3; 7 nucleotides agree with TRBD1. The CDR3 has 16 amino acids. Losses at the gene ends were 10 bases for V and 6 bases for J; bases not matched to a gene: 19. The germline CDR1 and CDR2 sequences are LNHDA and SQIVND (reference sequence). CDR3: CATSPGIAGGRDTQYF. Written as DNA, the CDR3 is TGTGCCACCTCGCCGGGGATAGCAGGGGGAAGGGATACGCAGTATTTT. The full variable domain, rest sourced from reference TRBV19 and TRBJ2-3, is DGGITQSPKYLFRKEGQNVTLSCEQNLNHDAMYWYRQDPGQGLRLIYYSQIVNDFQKGDIAEGYSVSREKKESFPLTVTSAQKNPTAFYLCATSPGIAGGRDTQYFGPGTRLTVL.

The chain recombines TRBV6-2 or TRBV6-3 with TRBJ2-7; TRBD1 matches 9 bases. Looked up from germline, CDR1 is MNHEY and CDR2 is SVGEGT. CDR3 length: 11 residues. The J segment lost 13 bases and the V segment lost 6 bases, leaving 7 bases of the junction unmatched. The CDR3 loop is CASRDRGSLYV. The CDR3 DNA follows: TGTGCCAGCAGGGACAGGGGCAGCCTATACGTC.

This clonotype has a count of ten or more. The genes are TRBV12-3 or TRBV12-4 and TRBJ2-5; 10 bases fit TRBD1. This CDR3 has 14 amino acids. Unmatched junction bases numbered 3, after V lost 5 bases and J lost 3 bases. Here the CDR3 reads CASSVGQGEETQYF. CDR3 nucleotides: TGTGCCAGCAGTGTCGGACAGGGGGAAGAGACCCAGTACTTC.

This clonotype was counted ten times or more. The chain combines TRBV5-1 with TRBJ2-7; no definite D call. V was trimmed by 6 bases and J by 3 bases, leaving 16 bases between them. The CDR3 extends over 14 amino acids. Germline V gene sequence: CDR1 SGHRS, CDR2 YFSETQ. This CDR3 reads CASKIEVGHYEQYV. The CDR3 DNA is TGCGCCAGCAAAATTGAGGTTGGCCACTACGAGCAGTACGTC.

V is TRBV5-1 and J is TRBJ2-1, with 10 bases identical to TRBD1. Trimming removed 0 bases from V and 6 bases from J; junction bases left unmatched: 3. Germline lookup yields CDR1 SGHRS and CDR2 YFSETQ. The CDR3 loop spans 15 amino acids. As DNA, the CDR3 is TGCGCCAGCAGCTTGGTGAGGACAGGGGGCAATGAGCAGTTCTTC. This encodes CASSLVRTGGNEQFF.

This clonotype occurred a few times. The CDR3: CASRLWGTDTQYF. CDR3 bases: TGTGCCAGCAGATTATGGGGGACAGATACGCAGTATTTT. V gene TRBV12-3 or TRBV12-4 combines with J gene TRBJ2-3, with D perhaps given as TRBD1 or TRBD2 (5 bases each). CDR3 length: 13 residues. V gave up 6 bases and J gave up 3 bases, with 10 bases separating them.